Presented here are 29 T cell receptor beta chains from one specimen sequenced in a study of neurological immune-mediated disorders. In TCRdb, the 5' RACE reads were re-called with MiXCR into one record per CDR3 protein. The data show tens of thousands of distinct CDR3 sequences, with 9% to 10% seen just once and about 1.5% held by the top ten. The sample's time point: longitudinal time-point 1 (baseline). Sequencing used PBMCs. The receptors come from a woman aged 40 to 55 in good health.

This clonotype has at least ten counts. J is TRBJ1-3 and V is TRBV3-1; D not certain. V was shortened by 8 bases and J by 12 bases, with 11 bases between the two germline ends. Germline-derived CDR1 and CDR2 are LGHDT and YNNKEL (reference sequence). CDR3 length: 10 residues. This CDR3 is CASGSRDIYF. The CDR3 DNA follows: TGTGCCAGCGGTTCCCGGGACATATATTTT.

This clonotype showed up many times. The chain couples TRBV10-1 to TRBJ2-7; D may be TRBD1 or TRBD2 (5 bases each). Per germline, CDR1 WNHNN and CDR2 SYGVQD (reference sequence). CDR3 size: 15 residues. Trimming stripped 3 bases from V and 6 bases from J, with 18 bases between. DNA of the CDR3: TGCGCCAGCAGTGACCTCCGGGACCTCTTCTCCGAGCAGTACTTC. As protein: CASSDLRDLFSEQYF.

The genes are TRBV6-6 and TRBJ2-7; TRBD1 is a possible D gene (5 bases). V shed 9 bases and J shed 6 bases, with 27 bases lying between them. The CDR3 covers 16 residues. Germline assignment: CDR1 MNHNY and CDR2 SVGAGI (reference sequence). CDR3 residues: CASHTTAPGPPSEQYF. CDR3 nucleotides: TGTGCCAGTCACACGACCGCACCAGGGCCACCATCCGAGCAGTACTTC.

This clonotype was picked up a small number of times. A much larger clone lies one base from this, so it may be a read error. CDR3 region: CASSRTGELFF. The CDR3 DNA reads TGTGCCAGCAGCCGCACCGGGGAGCTGTTTTTT. The chain uses TRBV27 and TRBJ2-2; D gene ambiguous. Germline CDR1 is MNHEY and CDR2 is SMNVEV (reference sequence). Trimming removed 6 bases from V and 4 bases from J, with 3 bases in between. The CDR3 covers 11 residues.

This clonotype was seen repeatedly, ten times or more. V gene TRBV7-6 combines with J gene TRBJ2-7, with TRBD2 matching over 11 bases. The germline CDR1 and CDR2 sequences are SGHVS and FNYEAQ. CDR3 length: 15 residues. V shed 5 bases, J shed 7 bases, and the junction held 10 bases outside the gene matches. The CDR3 region has the DNA TGTGCCAGCAGCGCTACTAGCGGGGGATCTGGGGAGCAGTACTTC. This sequence encodes CASSATSGGSGEQYF.

This clonotype was picked up many times. The J gene is TRBJ2-1, the V gene TRBV10-3; 10 nucleotides agree with TRBD1. The germline V gene encodes CDR1 ENHRY and CDR2 SYGVKD. This CDR3 has 15 residues. With 3 bases clipped from V and 8 bases from J, the junction kept 7 bases outside the gene matches. CDR3 sequence reads: CAISDRDRGIDEQFF. In DNA form, the CDR3 reads TGTGCCATCAGTGACCGGGACAGGGGTATAGATGAGCAGTTCTTC.

This clonotype came up many times. V gene TRBV5-1 combines with J gene TRBJ2-1; TRBD2 might be the D (6 bases). Germline V gene lookup returns CDR1 SGHRS and CDR2 YFSETQ. V was pared by 1 base and J by 5 bases, with 10 bases between. The CDR3 loop spans 14 amino acids. The CDR3 sequence is CASSLWDFDNEQFF. For the CDR3, the DNA is TGCGCCAGCAGCTTGTGGGACTTCGACAATGAGCAGTTCTTC. Full variable domain (remainder filled in from reference TRBV5-1 and TRBJ2-1): KAGVTQTPRYLIKTRGQQVTLSCSPISGHRSVSWYQQTPGQGLQFLFEYFSETQRNKGNFPGRFSGRQFSNSRSEMNVSTLELGDSALYLCASSLWDFDNEQFFGPGTRLTVL.

This clonotype showed up many times. The chain employs TRBV27 and TRBJ2-2, with D unclear. Per the germline V gene, CDR1 is MNHEY and CDR2 is SMNVEV (reference sequence). This CDR3 is built from 14 residues. Trimming took 6 bases from V and 0 from J, leaving 8 bases between them. CDR3 region: CASRGRSNTGELFF. CDR3 bases: TGTGCCAGCAGGGGCAGATCGAACACCGGGGAGCTGTTTTTT.

This clonotype has a count of ten or more. The chain has TRBV20-1 and TRBJ2-7; D may match TRBD1 or TRBD2 (5 bases each). The germline gives CDR1 DFQATT, CDR2 SNEGSKA (reference sequence). V dropped 3 bases and J dropped 3 bases, with 12 bases sitting between them. The CDR3 consists of 13 residues. CDR3 loop: CSASKGRYYEQYF. The CDR3 DNA reads as TGCAGTGCTAGCAAGGGACGGTACTACGAGCAGTACTTC.

By its share, this clonotype is medium-sized. V and J are TRBV7-2 and TRBJ2-1; D may be TRBD2 (5 bases). CDR1 SGHTA and CDR2 FQGNSA come from the germline V gene. The CDR3 loop spans 14 amino acids. Trimming took off 5 bases at V and 8 bases at J, with 16 bases between the two ends. The CDR3 nucleotides read TGTGCCAGCAGCGCCTTCCGAGGGAATCATGAGCAGTTCTTC. Translation gives CASSAFRGNHEQFF.

The CDR3 DNA follows: TGTGCCAGCTCCTACCGACAGGGGGCAGATACGCAGTATTTT. Protein sequence: CASSYRQGADTQYF. The J gene is TRBJ2-3, the V gene TRBV18, with TRBD1 matching 9 bases. The CDR3 consists of 14 residues. The germline CDR1 and CDR2 sequences are KGHSH and LQKENI. Trimming removed 6 bases from V and 4 bases from J; junction bases left unmatched: 5.

A few counts support this clonotype. The V gene is TRBV25-1, the J gene TRBJ1-6; 7 bases match TRBD1. This CDR3 region has 14 residues. Unmatched junction bases numbered 6, after V lost 8 bases and J lost 5 bases. Germline-derived CDR1 and CDR2 are MGHDK and SYGVNS. The CDR3 loop is CASGDREDNSPLHF. Written as DNA, the CDR3 is TGTGCCAGCGGCGACAGGGAAGATAATTCACCCCTCCACTTT. The full variable domain, in which reference TRBV25-1 and TRBJ1-6 provide the parts outside the CDR3, is EADIYQTPRYLVIGTGKKITLECSQTMGHDKMYWYQQDPGMELHLIHYSYGVNSTEKGDLSSESTVSRIRTEHFPLTLESARPSHTSQYLCASGDREDNSPLHFGNGTRLTVT.

The sample holds many counts of this clonotype. The chain joins TRBV6-2 or TRBV6-3 to TRBJ2-7; 7 bases agree with TRBD1. The CDR3 loop spans 15 amino acids. The V gene end was trimmed by 2 bases and the J gene end by 3 bases; junction bases not matched to a gene: 7. The germline CDR1 and CDR2 sequences are MNHEY and SVGEGT. CDR3 amino acids: CASSYTRQGIYEQYF. Written as DNA, the CDR3 is TGTGCCAGCAGTTACACCCGACAGGGTATCTACGAGCAGTACTTC.

This clonotype was observed at least ten times. The chain uses TRBV14 and TRBJ1-1; D might be TRBD1 (6 bases). CDR1 and CDR2 from the germline V gene are SGHDN and FVKESK. V was cut by 0 bases and J by 11 bases, with 13 bases left in between. The CDR3 loop spans 13 amino acids. This CDR3 reads CASSQERGTWAFF. The CDR3 region has the DNA TGTGCCAGCAGCCAAGAAAGGGGGACCTGGGCTTTCTTT.

This clonotype was seen at least ten times. The genes are TRBV5-1 and TRBJ2-1; D is undetermined. The CDR3 loop spans 13 amino acids. The V end was cut by 4 bases, the J end by 10 bases, with 15 bases between. Germline V gives CDR1 SGHRS, CDR2 YFSETQ. The CDR3 is CASSPEALGEQFF. The CDR3 bases are TGCGCCAGCAGCCCCGAAGCCCTTGGGGAGCAGTTCTTC.

This clonotype was counted many times. The chain couples TRBV7-2 to TRBJ2-7; 10 nucleotides align to TRBD2. This CDR3 spans 15 amino acids. The V gene's germline CDR1 is SGHTA and CDR2 FQGNSA. The J segment lost 6 bases and the V segment lost 6 bases, leaving 11 bases of the junction unmatched. CDR3 nucleotides: TGTGCCAGCAGTTTCAAGAGCGGGGGGGTGTCCGAGCAGTACTTC. This gives the protein CASSFKSGGVSEQYF.

The sample holds many counts of this clonotype. The V and J genes are TRBV9 and TRBJ1-2, with a tentative D call TRBD1 (5 bases). With 10 bases removed from V and 0 bases from J, the gap between germline ends came to 10 bases. The CDR3 runs 12 residues. CDR1 SGDLS and CDR2 YYNGEE come from the germline V gene. The CDR3 DNA reads as TGTGCCTCGGGGGGTACTAACTATGGCTACACCTTC. Its protein is CASGGTNYGYTF.

This clonotype was counted many times. The chain uses TRBV7-2 and TRBJ2-7; 7 nucleotides match TRBD2. The ends lost 5 bases at V and 3 bases at J; junction bases unmatched: 7. Germline V CDR1 and CDR2: SGHTA, FQGNSA. The length of the CDR3 is 14 residues. As DNA, the CDR3 is TGTGCCAGCAGCCTCCCACCGGGGGGCTACGAGCAGTACTTC. Translation gives CASSLPPGGYEQYF.

V and J are TRBV11-2 and TRBJ2-6; TRBD2 might be the D (5 bases). Germline-derived CDR1 and CDR2 are SGHAT and FQNNGV. Trimming left V 7 bases short and J 0 bases short, with 13 bases between. The CDR3 sequence is 16 residues long. The CDR3 protein is CASKKEGISGANVLTF. The DNA for the CDR3 is TGTGCCAGCAAAAAAGAGGGAATCTCTGGGGCCAACGTCCTGACTTTC. Filled out from reference TRBV11-2 and TRBJ2-6, the complete variable domain reads EAGVAQSPRYKIIEKRQSVAFWCNPISGHATLYWYQQILGQGPKLLIQFQNNGVVDDSQLPKDRFSAERLKGVDSTLKIQPAKLEDSAVYLCASKKEGISGANVLTFGAGSRLTVL.

This clonotype was counted ten times or more. The rearrangement joins TRBV9 to TRBJ2-1, with 12 bases aligning to TRBD2. The germline gives CDR1 SGDLS, CDR2 YYNGEE. J gave up 10 bases and V 3 bases, and 8 bases lay outside the gene matches. This CDR3 is 15 amino acids long. CDR3 DNA sequence: TGTGCCAGCAGCGCCGGACTAGCGGGACGCCGGGAGCAGTTCTTC. It translates to CASSAGLAGRREQFF.

This clonotype showed up many times. The rearrangement links TRBV20-1 to TRBJ2-5; possible D gene TRBD1, 5 bases. The length of the CDR3 is 15 residues. Germline V gene sequence: CDR1 DFQATT, CDR2 SNEGSKA (reference sequence). The V gene lost 5 bases and the J gene lost 2 bases, with 18 bases spanning the gap. CDR3 sequence reads: CSAVPTAGRQETQYF. The DNA for the CDR3 is TGCAGTGCTGTACCGACAGCAGGGCGGCAAGAGACCCAGTACTTC.

This clonotype came up many times. This rearrangement joins TRBV7-2 to TRBJ2-7, with D possibly TRBD1 on 5 matching bases. This CDR3 is 11 amino acids long. V was pared by 5 bases and J by 8 bases, with 10 bases between. CDR1 is SGHTA, CDR2 FQGNSA, per germline. The CDR3 DNA reads TGTGCCAGCAGCCGCAGGGTTCAGCAGTACTTC. It codes for CASSRRVQQYF.

A remark on this clonotype: Mismatch with germline at one junction end may stem from a read error. The CDR3 spells CATGRRDNSHLHF. Written as DNA, the CDR3 is TGTGCCACCGGCCGACGCGACAATTCACACCTCCACTTC. This chain joins TRBV6-5 and TRBJ1-6; the D is unclear. Germline assignment: CDR1 MNHEY and CDR2 SVGAGI. The CDR3 runs 13 residues.

This clonotype occurred many times. This chain uses TRBV4-1 with TRBJ1-5, with 12 bases identical to TRBD1. The germline gives CDR1 MGHRA, CDR2 YSYEKL. The CDR3 spans 15 residues. The junction had 3 bases not matched to a gene; V was cut back by 3 bases and J by 6 bases. The CDR3 DNA follows: TGCGCCAGCAGCCAGGGACAGGGGGCCGTTCAGCCCCAGCATTTT. Encoded protein: CASSQGQGAVQPQHF.

This clonotype was counted many times. The V gene is TRBV3-1, the J gene TRBJ2-1; no clear D gene. V was cut by 0 bases and J by 5 bases, with 8 bases left in between. This CDR3 has 14 amino acids. CDR1 LGHDT and CDR2 YNNKEL come from the germline V gene (reference sequence). The DNA of the CDR3 is TGTGCCAGCAGCCAAGATCTAACACACAATGAGCAGTTCTTC. Its protein is CASSQDLTHNEQFF.

This clonotype was seen many times. The gene calls are TRBV29-1 and TRBJ1-1, with D perhaps TRBD1 (5 bases). CDR1 is SQVTM and CDR2 is ANQGSEA in the germline V gene. Trimming stripped 3 bases from V and 5 bases from J, with 13 bases between. CDR3 length equals 13 residues. This CDR3 reads CSVEVQGGTEAFF. In nucleotides, the CDR3 is TGCAGCGTTGAGGTCCAGGGCGGGACTGAAGCTTTCTTT.

The V call is TRBV4-3, the J call TRBJ2-7; D unclear. V dropped 1 base and J dropped 0 bases, with 7 bases sitting between them. The length of the CDR3 is 14 residues. Germline assignment: CDR1 LGHNA and CDR2 YSLEER. The DNA for the CDR3 is TGCGCCAGCAGCCAAGCGAGGTTCTCCTACGAGCAGTACTTC. Translated: CASSQARFSYEQYF.

There are many counts of this clonotype. The V gene is TRBV29-1, the J gene TRBJ2-2; possibly TRBD2 for D (6 bases). The CDR3 length is 15 residues. Germline V gene data show CDR1 as SQVTM and CDR2 as ANQGSEA. The V gene lost 6 bases and the J gene lost 3 bases, with 17 bases spanning the gap. The CDR3 region is CSVEGPRGYTGELFF. CDR3 DNA sequence: TGCAGCGTGGAGGGACCTCGAGGGTACACCGGGGAGCTGTTTTTT.

This clonotype was counted at least ten times. The chain links TRBV5-1 to TRBJ2-2; D is unclear. V gave up 2 bases and J gave up 2 bases, with 10 bases separating them. CDR1 and CDR2 from the germline V gene are SGHRS and YFSETQ. The CDR3 totals 15 residues. CDR3 sequence: CASSFRSTNTGELFF. DNA of the CDR3: TGCGCCAGCAGCTTCAGATCAACCAACACCGGGGAGCTGTTTTTT.